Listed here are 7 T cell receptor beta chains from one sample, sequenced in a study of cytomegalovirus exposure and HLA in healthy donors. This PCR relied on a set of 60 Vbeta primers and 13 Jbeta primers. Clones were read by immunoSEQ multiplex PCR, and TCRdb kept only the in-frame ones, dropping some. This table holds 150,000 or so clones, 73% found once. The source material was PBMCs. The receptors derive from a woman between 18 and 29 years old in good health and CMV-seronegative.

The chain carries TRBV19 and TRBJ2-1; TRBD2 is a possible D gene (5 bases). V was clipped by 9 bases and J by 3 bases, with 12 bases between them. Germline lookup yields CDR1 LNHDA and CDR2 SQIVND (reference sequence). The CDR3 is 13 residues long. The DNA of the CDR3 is TGTGCCAGCCAGCGGAACGACTACAATGAGCAGTTCTTC. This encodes CASQRNDYNEQFF.

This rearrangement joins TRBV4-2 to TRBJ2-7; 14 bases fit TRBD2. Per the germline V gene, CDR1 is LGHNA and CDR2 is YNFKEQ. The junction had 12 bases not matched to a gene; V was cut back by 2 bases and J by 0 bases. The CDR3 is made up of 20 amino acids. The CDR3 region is CASSQSGGLAGESSSYEQYF. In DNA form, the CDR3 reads TGTGCCAGCAGCCAATCCGGGGGACTAGCGGGGGAGTCGAGCTCCTACGAGCAGTACTTC.

CDR3: CASSQPVPGQGEADTQYF. The CDR3 bases are TGCGCCAGCAGTCAACCCGTTCCGGGACAGGGGGAGGCAGATACGCAGTATTTT. The chain links TRBV23-1 to TRBJ2-3; 11 positions match TRBD1. Being an ORF, TRBV23-1 has a function that is uncertain. CDR3 length equals 18 residues. V lost 2 bases to trimming and J lost 4 bases; unmatched junction nucleotides: 11.

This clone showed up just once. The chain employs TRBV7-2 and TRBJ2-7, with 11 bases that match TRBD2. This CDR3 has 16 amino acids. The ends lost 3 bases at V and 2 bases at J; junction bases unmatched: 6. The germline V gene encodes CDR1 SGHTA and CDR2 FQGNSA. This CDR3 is CASSLGLLAGAYEQYF. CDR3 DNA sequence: TGTGCCAGCAGCTTGGGCCTACTAGCGGGGGCCTACGAGCAGTACTTC.

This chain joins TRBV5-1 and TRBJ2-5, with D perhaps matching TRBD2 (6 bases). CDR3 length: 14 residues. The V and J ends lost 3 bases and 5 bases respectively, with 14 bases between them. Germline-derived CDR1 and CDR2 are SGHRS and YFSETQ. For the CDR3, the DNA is TGCGCCAGCAGCTGGAGGGTTGGCACGGAGACCCAGTACTTC. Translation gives CASSWRVGTETQYF.

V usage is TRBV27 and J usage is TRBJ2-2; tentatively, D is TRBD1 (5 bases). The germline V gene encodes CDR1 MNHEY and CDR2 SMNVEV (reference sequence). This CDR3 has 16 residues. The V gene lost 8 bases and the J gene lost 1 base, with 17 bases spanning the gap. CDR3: CASGRERQGNTGELFF. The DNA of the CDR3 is TGTGCCAGCGGGCGAGAAAGGCAGGGGAACACCGGGGAGCTGTTTTTT.

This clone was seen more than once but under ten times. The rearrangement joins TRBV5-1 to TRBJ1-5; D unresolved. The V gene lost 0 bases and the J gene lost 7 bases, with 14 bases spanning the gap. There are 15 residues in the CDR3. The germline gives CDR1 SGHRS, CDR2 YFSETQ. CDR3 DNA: TGCGCCAGCAGCTTGGGTGGTGGGTCGGGGCAGCCCCAGCATTTT. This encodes CASSLGGGSGQPQHF.